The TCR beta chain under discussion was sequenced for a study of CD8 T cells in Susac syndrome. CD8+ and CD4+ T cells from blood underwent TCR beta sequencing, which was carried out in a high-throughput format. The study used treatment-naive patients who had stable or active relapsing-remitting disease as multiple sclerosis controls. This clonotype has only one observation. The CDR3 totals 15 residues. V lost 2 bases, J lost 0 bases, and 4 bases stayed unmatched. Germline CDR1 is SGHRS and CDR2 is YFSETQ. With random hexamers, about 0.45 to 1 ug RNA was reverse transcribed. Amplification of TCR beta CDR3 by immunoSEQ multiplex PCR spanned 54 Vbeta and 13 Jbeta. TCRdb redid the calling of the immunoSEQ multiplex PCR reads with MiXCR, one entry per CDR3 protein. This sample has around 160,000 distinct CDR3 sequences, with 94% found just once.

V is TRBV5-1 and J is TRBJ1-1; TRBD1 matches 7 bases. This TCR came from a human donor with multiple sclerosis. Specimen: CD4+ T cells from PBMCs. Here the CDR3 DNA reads TGCGCCAGCAGCTTCGGAGGGGGCCTGAACACTGAAGCTTTCTTT. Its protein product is CASSFGGGLNTEAFF.